This TCR beta chain was captured in a study of blood T cell repertoires in COVID-19. Assay: immunoSEQ multiplex PCR; the TCRdb copy retains only in-frame clones and omits some. The repertoire holds 180,000 or so clones, around four fifths seen once, with about 8% in the top ten. Germline CDR1 and CDR2: MDHEN and SYDVKM. The germline V and J ends were trimmed by 4 bases and 3 bases, with 22 bases remaining between them. The CDR3 is 17 amino acids. This clonotype was obtained from a middle-aged man who had recovered from COVID-19. The V gene is TRBV28, the J gene TRBJ2-7; no reliable D call. Material for sequencing was peripheral blood. CDR3 region: CASSSPSLTVTLYEQYF. CDR3 coding DNA: TGTGCCAGCAGTTCACCCTCCTTAACAGTAACCCTCTACGAGCAGTACTTC.